These T cell receptor beta chains were read from a single sample in a study of blood T cell repertoires in COVID-19. Sequencing was performed with immunoSEQ multiplex PCR; in TCRdb, only in-frame clones are kept and a portion is missing. Of approximately 250,000 clones listed, about 91% are singletons. Sample: PBMCs or T cells enriched from blood (not recorded which). These receptors all stem from a woman aged 40 to 50 with acute COVID-19. CDR3s include the opening cysteine and the closing phenylalanine or tryptophan. D genes are given only for firm matches. Size tells how often a clone was seen (once, few, many) or the class of an expanded clone, and some rows leave it out.

d_gene	abundance	j_gene	v_gene	CDR3aa	CDR3nt
TRBD2	-	TRBJ2-1	TRBV7-8	CASSLAGTSRSNEQFF	TGTGCCAGCAGCTTAGCGGGGACTAGTCGAAGCAATGAGCAGTTCTTC
TRBD2	-	TRBJ2-2	TRBV2	CASGMLAGVGELFF	TGTGCCAGCGGGATGCTAGCGGGAGTCGGGGAGCTGTTTTTT
TRBD2	-	TRBJ2-5	TRBV15	CATSLSGSAETQYF	TGTGCCACCAGCCTTAGCGGGAGTGCAGAGACCCAGTACTTC
-	-	TRBJ2-1	TRBV9	CASQRGYEQFF	TGTGCCTCCCAGCGAGGATATGAGCAGTTCTTC
-	-	TRBJ2-2	TRBV7-2	CASSLVPGLPTGELFF	TGTGCCAGCAGCTTAGTTCCAGGTCTGCCCACCGGGGAGCTGTTTTTT
-	few	TRBJ1-2	TRBV6-2/TRBV6-3	CASSPGSDYGYTF	TGTGCCAGCAGTCCAGGGTCCGACTATGGCTACACCTTC
-	once	TRBJ2-1	TRBV27	CASSLQGEQFF	TGTGCCAGCAGTTTACAGGGGGAGCAGTTCTTC
TRBD1	-	TRBJ1-2	TRBV5-6	CASSKDRAGGYTF	TGTGCCAGCAGCAAAGACAGGGCGGGAGGCTACACCTTC
TRBD2	-	TRBJ2-5	TRBV5-4	CASRGVPGGQETQYF	TGTGCCAGCAGGGGGGTGCCGGGGGGCCAAGAGACCCAGTACTTC
TRBD1	-	TRBJ2-3	TRBV5-4	CASSFPGQVTDTQYF	TGTGCCAGCAGCTTCCCGGGACAGGTTACAGATACGCAGTATTTT
-	-	TRBJ1-5	TRBV6-5	CASSYSGGAGQPQHF	TGTGCCAGCAGTTACTCGGGGGGGGCCGGGCAGCCCCAGCATTTT
TRBD1	-	TRBJ1-5	TRBV6-5	CASSSDRVQGPQHF	TGTGCCAGCAGTTCCGACAGGGTCCAGGGGCCCCAGCATTTT
-	-	TRBJ2-2	TRBV14	CASSMTGNTGELFF	TGTGCCAGCAGTATGACAGGCAACACCGGGGAGCTGTTTTTT
-	-	TRBJ2-1	TRBV7-8	CASSLSTRVYNEQFF	TGTGCCAGCAGCTTAAGCACCAGGGTCTACAATGAGCAGTTCTTC
TRBD2	-	TRBJ2-3	TRBV5-6	CASSLETSDTDTQYF	TGTGCCAGCAGCTTGGAGACTAGCGACACAGATACGCAGTATTTT
TRBD2	-	TRBJ2-2	TRBV19	CASIDLAGGSGELFF	TGTGCCAGTATAGACCTAGCGGGAGGCTCCGGGGAGCTGTTTTTT
TRBD2	-	TRBJ2-1	TRBV6-5	CASSLTSGRHEQFF	TGTGCCAGCAGTCTGACTAGCGGGAGGCATGAGCAGTTCTTC
-	-	TRBJ1-4	TRBV2	CASRYSPLTNEKLFF	TGTGCCAGCAGATATAGCCCCCTAACTAATGAAAAACTGTTTTTT
TRBD1	-	TRBJ1-2	TRBV7-2	CASSLNRGNYGYTF	TGTGCCAGCAGCTTAAACAGGGGGAACTATGGCTACACCTTC
TRBD2	-	TRBJ2-2	TRBV15	CATSQRGGVTGELFF	TGTGCCACCAGCCAGCGGGGGGGCGTGACCGGGGAGCTGTTTTTT
TRBD2	-	TRBJ2-2	TRBV19	CASKRLAGVGELFF	TGTGCCAGTAAGAGACTAGCGGGAGTCGGGGAGCTGTTTTTT
-	-	TRBJ2-7	TRBV9	CASSVTDYEQYF	TGTGCCAGCAGCGTTACAGACTACGAGCAGTACTTC
-	-	TRBJ1-2	TRBV19	CATRRDTANYGYTF	TGTGCCACCCGCCGGGACACTGCTAACTATGGCTACACCTTC
-	-	TRBJ1-5	TRBV2	CASSEVSRSNQPQHF	TGTGCCAGCAGTGAAGTCAGTCGTAGCAATCAGCCCCAGCATTTT
TRBD1	-	TRBJ1-2	TRBV20-1	CSASLTGAPNYGYTF	TGCAGTGCTAGTCTAACAGGGGCGCCTAACTATGGCTACACCTTC
-	-	TRBJ1-1	TRBV7-2	CASSLLTDLEAFF	TGTGCCAGCAGCTTATTGACAGATCTTGAAGCTTTCTTT
-	-	TRBJ1-2	TRBV30	CAWSVRNGRVDGYTF	TGTGCCTGGAGTGTAAGAAATGGGAGAGTGGATGGCTACACCTTC
-	-	TRBJ1-1	TRBV5-1	CASSLAYEGQSEAFF	TGCGCCAGCAGCTTGGCTTACGAGGGACAATCGGAAGCTTTCTTT